The 21 T cell receptor beta chains given below trace back to one sample, sequenced in a study of molecular identifiers for immune sequencing clone quantification. One entry per CDR3 protein, called by TCRdb with MiXCR from the PCR reads. The table includes 460,000 or so distinct CDR3 sequences, around 23% detected once. The source material was naive CD8+ T cells from blood, with Jurkat cell RNA spiked in. Subset specified: FACS-sorted CD8+CD4-CCR7+CD45RA+ naive T cells. These receptors were obtained from a human donor in good health. Some libraries in this study had Jurkat cell RNA spiked in.

This clonotype has ten or more counts. This chain connects TRBV7-9 to TRBJ2-5; a possible D gene is TRBD2 (6 bases). V lost 3 bases and J lost 5, with 16 bases in between. Germline V gene data show CDR1 as SEHNR and CDR2 as FQNEAQ (reference sequence). The CDR3 consists of 15 residues. The CDR3 nucleotides read TGTGCCAGCAGCTTCGCAGGCGGGGCGGAGGAGACCCAGTACTTC. Amino acids: CASSFAGGAEETQYF.

At least ten counts were recorded for this clonotype. This chain uses TRBV28 with TRBJ2-3; D is unclear. The ends were cut back, 5 bases at V and 5 bases at J, with 11 bases in the middle. Germline V gene sequence: CDR1 MDHEN, CDR2 SYDVKM. This CDR3 contains 13 residues. The CDR3 loop is CASSIPQEDTQYF. CDR3 DNA sequence: TGTGCCAGCAGTATACCCCAGGAAGATACGCAGTATTTT.

The chain has TRBV12-3 or TRBV12-4 and TRBJ2-3, with 12 bases identical to TRBD2. This CDR3 comprises 18 residues. Trimming at V came to 5 bases and at J to 5 bases, leaving 14 bases not matched to a gene. Here the CDR3 reads CASSPGGLAGSGIDTQYF. Written as DNA, the CDR3 is TGTGCCAGCAGTCCGGGGGGACTAGCGGGTTCGGGGATAGATACGCAGTATTTT.

Notes on this clonotype: One junction end disagrees with the germline gene, perhaps due to a read error. The rearrangement joins TRBV4-3 to TRBJ2-6; D may correspond to TRBD1 or TRBD2 (5 bases each). This CDR3 contains 17 residues. CDR1 is LGHNA and CDR2 is YSLEER in the germline V gene. The chain's CDR3 is CARSQAVRSSGAPVLPF. The CDR3 coding sequence is TGCGCCCGCAGCCAAGCGGTGAGGTCCTCTGGGGCCCCCGTCCTGCCTTTC.

This clonotype was seen only once. A read error may be the cause here, since a much bigger clone is one base away. This rearrangement joins TRBV24-1 to TRBJ2-5, with 8 nucleotides matching TRBD1. The CDR3 has 14 residues. Germline V gene sequence: CDR1 KGHDR, CDR2 SFDVKD. Trimming cost V 2 bases and J 6 bases; bases outside gene matches: 4. The CDR3 loop reads CATSDSGGNKTQYF. The CDR3, as DNA: TGTGCCACCAGTGATTCAGGGGGCAATAAGACCCAGTACTTC.

Worth noting for this clonotype: A much larger clone lies one base from this, so it may be a read error. CDR3 residues: CSVYRVNTGAFF. The CDR3 DNA reads as TGCAGCGTTTACAGAGTGAACACTGGAGCTTTCTTT. The V gene is TRBV29-1, the J gene TRBJ1-1; no definite D call. The germline V gene encodes CDR1 SQVTM and CDR2 ANQGSEA. The CDR3 totals 12 residues.

This chain connects TRBV6-1 to TRBJ2-3, with a possible D match to TRBD1 (5 bases). There are 16 residues in the CDR3. V lost 4 bases and J lost 0, with 14 bases in between. Looked up from germline, CDR1 is MNHNS and CDR2 is SASEGT. CDR3 in DNA: TGTGCCAGCAGTGTCTACGACAGACAGAGCACAGATACGCAGTATTTT. Protein product: CASSVYDRQSTDTQYF.

This clonotype has ten or more counts. The chain combines TRBV14 with TRBJ2-7; D is ambiguous. The CDR3 consists of 14 residues. With 8 bases removed from V and 2 bases from J, the gap between germline ends came to 16 bases. Looked up from germline, CDR1 is SGHDN and CDR2 is FVKESK. The CDR3: CASRRSDVAYEQYF. The DNA of the CDR3 is TGTGCCAGCCGCCGCAGTGACGTTGCCTACGAGCAGTACTTC.

This clonotype appeared a few times. The chain is built from TRBV11-1 and TRBJ2-5, with 8 bases that match TRBD1. The CDR3 extends over 14 amino acids. Germline loops: CDR1 SGHAT, CDR2 FQDESV (reference sequence). The V segment lost 8 bases and the J segment 3 bases; nucleotides outside the gene matches: 8. The CDR3 spells CASRPTGVKETQYF. The CDR3 nucleotides read TGTGCCAGCCGACCGACAGGGGTGAAAGAGACCCAGTACTTC.

This clonotype was seen only once. Germline and junction disagree at one end, which may indicate a read error. V and J are TRBV11-2 and TRBJ2-1, with D uncertain. This CDR3 has 14 amino acids. In germline, CDR1 is SGHAT, CDR2 FQNNGV. CDR3 amino acids: CASTEESSYNAQFF. CDR3 bases: TGTGCCAGCACCGAGGAGAGCTCCTACAATGCGCAGTTCTTC.

This clonotype was observed at least ten times. The chain carries TRBV5-6 and TRBJ2-3; 11 bases line up with TRBD2. CDR3 length: 15 residues. Germline CDR1 SGHDT, CDR2 YYEEEE. The V segment lost 2 bases and the J segment 4 bases; nucleotides outside the gene matches: 3. The CDR3 coding sequence is TGTGCCAGCAGCTTTCTAGCGGGAGGCTCAGATACGCAGTATTTT. It yields the protein CASSFLAGGSDTQYF.

This clonotype was recorded a few times. V gene TRBV4-1 combines with J gene TRBJ2-3; 10 bases are a match to TRBD2. Germline V CDR1 and CDR2: MGHRA, YSYEKL. V was pared by 4 bases and J by 6 bases, with 7 bases of the junction left unmatched. The CDR3 has 15 amino acids. CDR3 sequence reads: CASSLAGGTPDTQYF. CDR3 in DNA: TGCGCCAGCAGCCTAGCGGGGGGAACCCCCGATACGCAGTATTTT.

The table lists this clonotype with a few counts. The chain joins TRBV5-1 to TRBJ2-2; maybe TRBD1 (5 bases). This CDR3 is 17 amino acids long. Germline V gene sequence: CDR1 SGHRS, CDR2 YFSETQ. Trimming removed 3 bases at V and 4 bases at J, with 19 bases between. The CDR3 DNA sequence: TGCGCCAGCAGCTATCCCCCAGGGTCGGCCCTCACCGGGGAGCTGTTTTTT. This gives the protein CASSYPPGSALTGELFF.

This clonotype showed up many times. The rearrangement uses TRBV4-3 and TRBJ2-7; TRBD2 matches at 7 bases. This CDR3 region has 15 residues. Germline CDR1 is LGHNA and CDR2 is YSLEER. The ends lost 0 bases at V and 5 bases at J; junction bases unmatched: 7. CDR3 nucleotide sequence: TGCGCCAGCAGCCAAGACCCCGCGGGAGCGAACGAGCAGTACTTC. This sequence encodes CASSQDPAGANEQYF.

This rearrangement joins TRBV7-9 to TRBJ2-1; D may correspond to TRBD1 or TRBD2 (6 bases each). Germline V CDR1 and CDR2: SEHNR, FQNEAQ (reference sequence). Trimming removed 5 bases at V and 3 bases at J, with 8 bases between. The CDR3 spans 13 residues. The CDR3 region is CASSGGLYNEQFF. CDR3 nucleotide sequence: TGTGCCAGCAGCGGGGGGCTCTACAATGAGCAGTTCTTC.

To note about this clonotype: Being one base from a much bigger clone, this may be a read error. The CDR3 end shows no conserved phenylalanine or tryptophan, and so a read error is likely. The genes are TRBV4-2 and TRBJ2-7; 9 bases align to TRBD2. CDR1 is LGHNA, CDR2 YNFKEQ, per germline. Germline trimming cut 1 base from V and 6 bases from J; bases unmatched to any gene: 4. This CDR3 is built from 14 residues. The CDR3 DNA follows: TGTGCCAGCAGCCAAGTGTTGGGACTAGCCGAGCAGTACCTC. It translates to CASSQVLGLAEQYL.

This clonotype was found many times. V is TRBV5-5 and J is TRBJ1-1, with TRBD1 matching 10 bases. The CDR3 length is 14 residues. Germline CDR1 reads SGHKS; CDR2 reads YYEKEE (reference sequence). V lost 4 bases to trimming and J lost 4 bases; unmatched junction nucleotides: 4. The chain's CDR3 is CASSPDRGSTEAFF. The CDR3 DNA is TGTGCCAGCAGCCCGGACAGGGGGAGCACTGAAGCTTTCTTT.

The V gene is TRBV27, the J gene TRBJ1-1, with 10 bases that match TRBD1. This CDR3 spans 16 amino acids. Germline CDR1 MNHEY, CDR2 SMNVEV (reference sequence). The trim removed 7 bases at V and 5 bases at J, leaving 13 bases unmatched. CDR3 sequence reads: CASIITWTGGNTEAFF. DNA of the CDR3: TGTGCCAGCATCATAACTTGGACAGGGGGGAATACTGAAGCTTTCTTT.

The V gene is TRBV30, the J gene TRBJ1-1; D gene ambiguous. CDR1 is GTSNPN and CDR2 is SVGIG in the germline V gene (reference sequence). This CDR3 is built from 15 residues. V was trimmed by 0 bases and J by 3 bases, leaving 14 bases between them. The CDR3 region has the DNA TGTGCCTGGAGTGTTCTGGGCTCCCGGGACACTGAAGCTTTCTTT. Translated: CAWSVLGSRDTEAFF.

This clonotype was seen many times. The J gene is TRBJ1-1, the V gene TRBV28, with unresolved D. The CDR3 loop spans 14 amino acids. Germline CDR1 is MDHEN and CDR2 is SYDVKM. Deletions cut 2 bases from V and 0 bases from J, with 7 bases between. This CDR3 reads CASSLSILNTEAFF. In DNA, the CDR3 is TGTGCCAGCAGTTTAAGTATATTGAACACTGAAGCTTTCTTT.

This clonotype was observed many times. The rearrangement links TRBV30 to TRBJ2-1; D not certain. Germline CDR1 and CDR2: GTSNPN and SVGIG (reference sequence). V was shortened by 5 bases and J by 0 bases, with 11 bases between the two germline ends. This CDR3 contains 14 residues. CDR3 residues: CAWLDMSSYNEQFF. The CDR3 DNA reads TGTGCCTGGCTAGACATGAGCTCCTACAATGAGCAGTTCTTC. The variable domain in full, completed from reference TRBV30 and TRBJ2-1, reads SQTIHQWPATLVQPVGSPLSLECTVEGTSNPNLYWYRQAAGRGLQLLFYSVGIGQISSEVPQNLSASRPQDRQFILSSKKLLLSDSGFYLCAWLDMSSYNEQFFGPGTRLTVL.